These 10 T cell receptor beta chains were all obtained from the same sample, sequenced in a study of blood T cell repertoires in COVID-19. The assay was immunoSEQ multiplex PCR, and TCRdb's table has in-frame clones only and misses some. The data contain about 130,000 clones, 87% of them seen just once; the ten biggest clones take up roughly 2.5%. Specimen: peripheral blood. The receptors were sampled from a middle-aged man with active COVID-19.

CDR3 sequence reads: CASSLADTGEETQYF. In DNA form, the CDR3 reads TGTGCCAGCAGCTTAGCCGACACAGGGGAAGAGACCCAGTACTTC. This rearrangement joins TRBV7-8 to TRBJ2-5; 7 bases align to TRBD1. CDR1 and CDR2 (germline): SGHVS, FQNEAQ. The V gene end was trimmed by 0 bases and the J gene end by 3 bases; junction bases not matched to a gene: 4. The CDR3 is 15 residues long.

The rearrangement links TRBV6-4 to TRBJ2-3; TRBD2 matches at 8 bases. Germline values: CDR1 MRHNA, CDR2 SNTAGT. The CDR3 runs 15 residues. The junction had 4 bases not matched to a gene; V was cut back by 4 bases and J by 1 base. The CDR3 loop reads CASSAYGGGTDTQYF. The CDR3 DNA follows: TGTGCCAGCAGTGCCTACGGGGGGGGCACAGATACGCAGTATTTT.

The rearrangement joins TRBV30 to TRBJ1-5, with a tentative D call TRBD1 (6 bases). V was pared by 1 base and J by 2 bases, with 12 bases between. Germline values: CDR1 GTSNPN, CDR2 SVGIG (reference sequence). CDR3 length equals 15 residues. CDR3 region: CAWSGPGVGNQPQHF. The CDR3 coding sequence is TGTGCCTGGAGTGGCCCAGGGGTTGGCAATCAGCCCCAGCATTTT.

The gene calls are TRBV3-1 (or the pseudogene TRBV3-2) and TRBJ2-3; 8 nucleotides match TRBD2. Trimming cost V 4 bases and J 4 bases; bases outside gene matches: 4. The CDR3 has 14 amino acids. CDR1 LGHDT and CDR2 YNNKEL come from the germline V gene (reference sequence). CDR3 residues: CASSLLAGPDTQYF. CDR3 DNA sequence: TGTGCCAGCAGCCTTTTAGCGGGGCCAGATACGCAGTATTTT.

This chain links TRBV12-5 with TRBJ2-1; 7 nucleotides line up with TRBD2. The CDR3 has 14 amino acids. V dropped 6 bases and J dropped 5; count of bases not matched to a gene: 7. Germline loops: CDR1 LGHNT, CDR2 FRNRAP. The CDR3 loop is CASGGGLVNNEQFF. CDR3 DNA: TGTGCTAGTGGGGGAGGACTAGTTAACAATGAGCAGTTCTTC.

This rearrangement joins TRBV6-4 to TRBJ1-4; TRBD1 agrees at 9 bases. In germline, CDR1 is MRHNA, CDR2 SNTAGT. The CDR3 runs to 15 residues. Losses at the gene ends were 6 bases for V and 5 bases for J; bases not matched to a gene: 7. In DNA, the CDR3 is TGTGCCAGCAGAAGATCGGACAGGGGAAATGAAAAACTGTTTTTT. Protein product: CASRRSDRGNEKLFF.

This clone has a count of ten or more. The gene calls are TRBV15 and TRBJ1-5; no firm D call. CDR1 and CDR2 from the germline V gene are LNHNV and YYDKDF (reference sequence). Deletions cut 0 bases from V and 3 bases from J, with 9 bases between. This CDR3 has 15 amino acids. CDR3 amino acids: CATSRDGQPNQPQHF. The DNA for the CDR3 is TGTGCCACCAGCAGAGATGGGCAGCCCAATCAGCCCCAGCATTTT.

This chain uses TRBV7-6 with TRBJ1-1, with 7 bases that match TRBD1. In germline, CDR1 is SGHVS, CDR2 FNYEAQ. With 5 bases clipped from V and 11 bases from J, the junction kept 11 bases outside the gene matches. This CDR3 contains 13 residues. CDR3 region: CASSLTHRGEAFF. The CDR3 bases are TGTGCCAGCAGCCTAACTCACAGGGGTGAGGCTTTCTTT.

The chain uses TRBV27 and TRBJ1-1; D ambiguous. Germline assignment: CDR1 MNHEY and CDR2 SMNVEV (reference sequence). V lost 5 bases and J 2 bases, leaving 9 bases between the germline ends. This CDR3 has 13 residues. The CDR3 spells CASSAYSNTEAFF. CDR3 sequence (DNA): TGTGCCAGCAGTGCGTACTCAAACACTGAAGCTTTCTTT.

V gene TRBV18 combines with J gene TRBJ1-5; 7 bases map to TRBD1. V was clipped by 7 bases and J by 10 bases; unmatched bases: 10. Germline V gene sequence: CDR1 KGHSH, CDR2 LQKENI. The CDR3 contains 13 residues. In DNA form, the CDR3 reads TGTGCCAGCTTGAATCAGGGGGATCCTCCCCAGCATTTT. Its translation is CASLNQGDPPQHF.